Below, 16 T cell receptor beta chains from the same sample are listed, as sequenced in a study of beta chain features in type 1 diabetes. Expressed TCRB transcripts were sequenced because the entire RNA isolate underwent reverse transcription. Method: immunoSEQ multiplex PCR; TCRdb's copy keeps in-frame clones and lacks some. Here the sample spans some 140,000 clones, 9.2% being singletons. The specimen sequenced was central memory CD4+ T cells from blood. These receptors all stem from a man between 18 and 35 years old in good health.

This clone was detected many times. This rearrangement joins TRBV19 to TRBJ2-6; D gene ambiguous. CDR1 is LNHDA and CDR2 is SQIVND in the germline V gene (reference sequence). V shed 5 bases and J shed 0 bases, with 5 bases lying between them. This CDR3 region has 14 residues. The CDR3 is CASSWSSGANVLTF. CDR3 nucleotides: TGTGCCAGTAGTTGGAGCTCTGGGGCCAACGTCCTGACTTTC.

This sequence joins TRBV19 and TRBJ2-7; TRBD2 is a possible D gene (5 bases). The V gene lost 6 bases and the J gene lost 6 bases, with 12 bases spanning the gap. CDR1 and CDR2 (germline): LNHDA, SQIVND (reference sequence). CDR3 length equals 12 residues. The CDR3 protein is CASSPRRPEQYF. In DNA form, the CDR3 reads TGTGCCAGTAGCCCGCGGAGGCCCGAGCAGTACTTC.

This chain connects TRBV30 to TRBJ2-3; possible D gene TRBD2, 6 bases. Trimming took 0 bases from V and 2 from J, leaving 18 bases between them. CDR1 GTSNPN and CDR2 SVGIG come from the germline V gene (reference sequence). The CDR3 spans 17 residues. CDR3 nucleotide sequence: TGTGCCTGGAGTGTAAAACTGATTGGGGGGTACACAGATACGCAGTATTTT. This translates into CAWSVKLIGGYTDTQYF.

This clone was recorded a few times. This sequence joins TRBV5-1 and TRBJ2-1; 7 positions match TRBD2. The ends lost 4 bases at V and 0 bases at J; junction bases unmatched: 10. CDR1 is SGHRS and CDR2 is YFSETQ in the germline V gene. The CDR3 totals 17 residues. CDR3 region: CASSPKSGGSSYNEQFF. The CDR3 nucleotides are TGCGCCAGCAGCCCGAAATCGGGGGGTAGCTCCTACAATGAGCAGTTCTTC.

CDR3 residues: CASSGYSSGSTDTQYF. In DNA form, the CDR3 reads TGTGCCAGCAGTGGGTACTCTAGCGGGTCCACAGATACGCAGTATTTT. The chain carries TRBV9 and TRBJ2-3; 8 bases map to TRBD2. With 5 bases clipped from V and 2 bases from J, the junction kept 10 bases outside the gene matches. Looked up from germline, CDR1 is SGDLS and CDR2 is YYNGEE. This CDR3 region has 16 residues.

Only a few counts were recorded for this clone. V and J are TRBV5-6 and TRBJ2-7; D gene ambiguous. Germline CDR1 SGHDT, CDR2 YYEEEE. Deletions cut 3 bases from V and 0 bases from J, with 13 bases between. The CDR3 length is 15 residues. The CDR3 is CASSSTRSPSYEQYF. CDR3 nucleotides: TGTGCCAGCAGCTCTACCAGGTCCCCCTCCTACGAGCAGTACTTC.

This clone was seen only a few times. This same CDR3 is encoded by further DNA sequences in the sample. The V call is TRBV4-3, the J call TRBJ2-3; D unresolved. Trimming took off 1 base at V and 0 bases at J, with 8 bases between the two ends. From germline, CDR1 is LGHNA and CDR2 YSLEER. This CDR3 is built from 15 residues. The CDR3 sequence: CASSQVLSSTDTQYF. CDR3 DNA sequence: TGCGCCAGCAGCCAAGTACTTTCGAGCACAGATACGCAGTATTTT.

The rearrangement uses TRBV29-1 and TRBJ2-2; 9 bases agree with TRBD1. The CDR3 has 13 residues. Per germline, CDR1 SQVTM and CDR2 ANQGSEA. Unmatched junction bases numbered 5, after V lost 7 bases and J lost 5 bases. CDR3 residues: CSGGQGETGELFF. As DNA, the CDR3 is TGCAGCGGGGGACAGGGAGAAACCGGGGAGCTGTTTTTT.

A few counts support this clone. The gene calls are TRBV18 and TRBJ2-6, with no clear D. CDR3 length: 16 amino acids. Germline assignment: CDR1 KGHSH and CDR2 LQKENI. V lost 1 base, J lost 0 bases, and 7 bases lay in between. The CDR3 nucleotides are TGTGCCAGCTCACCACAGTCGGTCTCTGGGGCCAACGTCCTGACTTTC. Protein: CASSPQSVSGANVLTF.

The sample holds a few counts of this clone. The V call is TRBV9, the J call TRBJ2-5; 12 nucleotides align to TRBD2. The CDR3 has 14 amino acids. The V segment lost 5 bases and the J segment 3 bases; nucleotides outside the gene matches: 2. Germline-derived CDR1 and CDR2 are SGDLS and YYNGEE. The CDR3 sequence is CASSRLAGEETQYF. The CDR3 DNA is TGTGCCAGCAGTAGACTAGCGGGGGAAGAGACCCAGTACTTC.

This clone was counted a few times. J is TRBJ1-5 and V is TRBV7-2; TRBD1 aligns across 8 bases. Unmatched junction bases numbered 10, after V lost 1 base and J lost 2 bases. This CDR3 comprises 18 residues. CDR1 and CDR2 (germline): SGHTA, FQGNSA. The CDR3 sequence is CASSLVVRGRGGNQPQHF. For the CDR3, the DNA is TGTGCCAGCAGCTTAGTTGTCAGGGGGCGGGGTGGCAATCAGCCCCAGCATTTT.

The V call is TRBV7-2, the J call TRBJ2-3, with 12 nucleotides matching TRBD2. V lost 0 bases, J lost 5 bases, and 9 bases stayed unmatched. CDR1 and CDR2 (germline): SGHTA, FQGNSA. The CDR3 runs 18 residues. CDR3 sequence reads: CASSLASSSGGAVDTQYF. Here the CDR3 DNA reads TGTGCCAGCAGCTTAGCGAGCTCTAGCGGGGGGGCCGTAGATACGCAGTATTTT.

This clone has only a few counts. V gene TRBV7-2 combines with J gene TRBJ1-2, with TRBD1 matching over 9 bases. CDR1 is SGHTA and CDR2 is FQGNSA in the germline V gene. Trimming took 3 bases from V and 8 from J; bases not matched to a gene: 4. The CDR3 spans 13 residues. Here the CDR3 DNA reads TGTGCCAGCAGCTTGGGACAGGGTGAGGGCTACACCTTC. Its translation is CASSLGQGEGYTF.

This clone was counted a few times. V usage is TRBV6-1 and J usage is TRBJ1-3, with unresolved D. CDR3 length: 14 amino acids. Germline V gives CDR1 MNHNS, CDR2 SASEGT. Trimming left V 5 bases short and J 4 bases short, with 12 bases between. The CDR3 nucleotides are TGTGCCAGCAGTAGCCCGGGTGGGGGAAACACCATATATTTT. This encodes CASSSPGGGNTIYF.

The chain links TRBV7-2 to TRBJ2-2, with a possible D match to TRBD1 (6 bases). Per the germline V gene, CDR1 is SGHTA and CDR2 is FQGNSA. V lost 2 bases to trimming and J lost 0 bases, with 7 bases between them. CDR3 length: 15 residues. DNA for the CDR3: TGTGCCAGCAGCTTAAGGGGGACGAACACCGGGGAGCTGTTTTTT. Translating it yields CASSLRGTNTGELFF. The full variable domain, rest sourced from reference TRBV7-2 and TRBJ2-2, is GAGVSQSPSNKVTEKGKDVELRCDPISGHTALYWYRQSLGQGLEFLIYFQGNSAPDKSGLPSDRFSAERTGGSVSTLTIQRTQQEDSAVYLCASSLRGTNTGELFFGEGSRLTVL.

This clone came up a few times. The CDR3 sequence is CASSLGLQADTQYF. In DNA form, the CDR3 reads TGCGCCAGCAGCTTGGGACTTCAAGCAGATACGCAGTATTTT. The V gene is TRBV5-1, the J gene TRBJ2-3; D ambiguous. The germline CDR1 and CDR2 sequences are SGHRS and YFSETQ. The length of the CDR3 is 14 residues. V was shortened by 0 bases and J by 4 bases, with 9 bases between the two germline ends. The variable domain in full, with the rest retrieved from reference TRBV5-1 and TRBJ2-3, is KAGVTQTPRYLIKTRGQQVTLSCSPISGHRSVSWYQQTPGQGLQFLFEYFSETQRNKGNFPGRFSGRQFSNSRSEMNVSTLELGDSALYLCASSLGLQADTQYFGPGTRLTVL.